What follows is one T cell receptor beta chain and its context. The record originates from a study of blood T cells in healthy people across ages. A J-beta primer mix and a sample-barcoded 5' primer were used in a second PCR of roughly 7 to 12 cycles. A single record per CDR3 protein comes from TCRdb applying MiXCR to the 5' RACE reads. The table includes approximately 800,000 distinct CDR3 sequences, more than 35% detected once. The sequenced material came from blood. The TCR was taken from a man older than 75 in good health.

The CDR3 coding sequence is TGTGCCAGCAGTTTATCCTGGGAGGCGGGCACCGGGGAGCTGTTTTTT. This gives the protein CASSLSWEAGTGELFF. The rearrangement joins TRBV27 to TRBJ2-2; a weak D match, TRBD2 (6 bases). Germline assignment: CDR1 MNHEY and CDR2 SMNVEV (reference sequence). The CDR3 contains 16 residues. The V gene lost 0 bases and the J gene lost 4 bases, with 12 bases spanning the gap.